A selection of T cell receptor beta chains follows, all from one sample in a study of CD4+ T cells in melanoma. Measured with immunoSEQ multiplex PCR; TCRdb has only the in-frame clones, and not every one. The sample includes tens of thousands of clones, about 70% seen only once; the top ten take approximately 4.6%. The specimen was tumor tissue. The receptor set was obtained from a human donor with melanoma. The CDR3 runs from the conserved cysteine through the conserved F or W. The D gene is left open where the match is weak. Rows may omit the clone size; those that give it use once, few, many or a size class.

CASSQSGNSLFDGYTF	TGCGCCAGCAGCCAGAGTGGGAACTCCCTCTTCGACGGCTACACCTTC	TRBJ1-2	NA	TRBV4-1	NA
CASIFGGVGYGYTF	TGTGCCAGCATCTTTGGGGGGGTTGGCTATGGCTACACCTTC	TRBJ1-2	NA	TRBV6-1	NA
CASSLWPDGTEAFF	TGTGCCAGCAGCTTGTGGCCAGATGGGACTGAAGCTTTCTTT	TRBJ1-1	NA	TRBV4-2	NA
CASSLGLAGFSYNEQFF	TGTGCCAGCAGCTTGGGACTAGCGGGTTTCTCCTACAATGAGCAGTTCTTC	TRBJ2-1	TRBD2	TRBV5-6	NA
CAISPRTSHEQYF	TGTGCCATCAGTCCCCGGACTAGCCACGAGCAGTACTTC	TRBJ2-7	TRBD2	TRBV10-3	NA
CSVVSGANVLTF	TGCAGCGTTGTGTCTGGGGCCAACGTCCTGACTTTC	TRBJ2-6	NA	TRBV29-1	medium-sized
CASCRLGTGELFF	TGTGCCAGCTGCCGCTTGGGTACCGGGGAGCTGTTTTTT	TRBJ2-2	NA	TRBV6-1	NA
CASSRTGAYYGYTF	TGTGCCAGCAGTAGGACAGGGGCATACTATGGCTACACCTTC	TRBJ1-2	TRBD1	TRBV25-1	NA
CASSPRQGALSVYTF	TGTGCCAGCAGTCCACGACAGGGGGCGCTGTCGGTCTACACCTTC	TRBJ1-2	TRBD1	TRBV28	NA
CASSPDAERTTQETQYF	TGTGCCAGCTCACCCGACGCAGAAAGGACTACCCAAGAGACCCAGTACTTC	TRBJ2-5	NA	TRBV18	NA
CASSTDRMAEAFF	TGTGCCAGCAGCACGGACAGGATGGCCGAAGCTTTCTTT	TRBJ1-1	TRBD1	TRBV5-6	NA
CASSQDRTGDPYGYTF	TGCGCCAGCAGCCAAGATAGGACAGGGGATCCCTATGGCTACACCTTC	TRBJ1-2	TRBD1	TRBV4-3	few
CASSFQGPGPNEKLFF	TGTGCCAGCAGTTTTCAGGGGCCGGGGCCTAATGAAAAACTGTTTTTT	TRBJ1-4	NA	TRBV28	few
CASSELLNEQFF	TGTGCCAGCAGTGAACTTCTAAATGAGCAGTTCTTC	TRBJ2-1	NA	TRBV6-1	NA
CASSLELAGALNYEQYF	TGTGCCAGCAGCTTGGAACTAGCGGGGGCTCTAAACTACGAGCAGTACTTC	TRBJ2-7	TRBD2	TRBV5-6	NA
CASSLGTSWAGELFF	TGTGCCAGCAGCTTAGGGACTAGCTGGGCCGGGGAGCTGTTTTTT	TRBJ2-2	TRBD2	TRBV7-2	few